The 27 T cell receptor beta chains reported below all come from one sample, sequenced in a study of T cell repertoires in cytomegalovirus infection. Each CDR3 protein gets one entry after TCRdb re-called the reads with MiXCR. This table has under 300,000 distinct CDR3 sequences, approximately 15% appearing once. The sequencing input was CD8+ T cells from PBMCs. Every receptor here comes from a human donor in good health (CMV status not recorded). Some clones in this sample may be carry-over from other donors' samples.

This clonotype was observed at least ten times. This sequence joins TRBV7-2 and TRBJ2-3; TRBD2 is a possible D gene (6 bases). V was cut by 1 base and J by 1 base, with 15 bases left in between. The CDR3 spans 17 residues. The germline V gene has CDR1 SGHTA and CDR2 FQGNSA. The CDR3 DNA follows: TGTGCCAGCAGCTTAGTTCCAGCGGGCTCTGGCACAGATACGCAGTATTTT. Protein: CASSLVPAGSGTDTQYF. Together with reference TRBV7-2 and TRBJ2-3, the CDR3 gives the full variable domain: GAGVSQSPSNKVTEKGKDVELRCDPISGHTALYWYRQSLGQGLEFLIYFQGNSAPDKSGLPSDRFSAERTGGSVSTLTIQRTQQEDSAVYLCASSLVPAGSGTDTQYFGPGTRLTVL.

This chain uses TRBV5-6 with TRBJ1-4, with 8 bases aligning to TRBD1. With 2 bases clipped from V and 8 bases from J, the junction kept 5 bases outside the gene matches. The CDR3 is 14 amino acids. Germline values: CDR1 SGHDT, CDR2 YYEEEE. The CDR3 bases are TGTGCCAGCAGCTTTGGACAGGGAAGCGAAAAACTGTTTTTT. Translation gives CASSFGQGSEKLFF. The variable domain in full, completed from reference TRBV5-6 and TRBJ1-4, reads DAGVTQSPTHLIKTRGQQVTLRCSPKSGHDTVSWYQQALGQGPQFIFQYYEEEERQRGNFPDRFSGHQFPNYSSELNVNALLLGDSALYLCASSFGQGSEKLFFGSGTQLSVL.

This clonotype has at least ten counts. The chain couples TRBV11-2 to TRBJ2-3; D possibly corresponds to TRBD2 (6 bases). Per germline, CDR1 SGHAT and CDR2 FQNNGV. The CDR3 contains 14 residues. V was shortened by 5 bases and J by 2 bases, with 11 bases between the two germline ends. CDR3 DNA: TGTGCCAGCAGCCCCCCGGGAGCCACAGATACGCAGTATTTT. The encoded protein is CASSPPGATDTQYF.

The J gene is TRBJ1-2, the V gene TRBV10-2, with D maybe TRBD1 (6 bases). V was trimmed by 4 bases and J by 3 bases, leaving 12 bases between them. The length of the CDR3 is 14 residues. Germline lookup yields CDR1 WSHSY and CDR2 SAAADI. The CDR3 coding sequence is TGCGCCAGCAGTGGGGCGGGGGGGCACTATGGCTACACCTTC. This codes for CASSGAGGHYGYTF.

This clonotype showed up many times. The chain links TRBV11-1 to TRBJ2-7; 7 bases are shared with TRBD1. The V segment lost 6 bases and the J segment 2 bases; nucleotides outside the gene matches: 10. The CDR3 runs to 15 residues. Germline values: CDR1 SGHAT, CDR2 FQDESV (reference sequence). CDR3 sequence (DNA): TGTGCCAGCAGTTCCGGGACAGATAAGCCCTACGAGCAGTACTTC. Its protein product is CASSSGTDKPYEQYF.

This chain links TRBV28 with TRBJ1-4; D unclear. This CDR3 is built from 15 residues. Per germline, CDR1 MDHEN and CDR2 SYDVKM. Trimming left V 4 bases short and J 0 bases short, with 9 bases between. The CDR3 loop reads CASSSRTTTNEKLFF. CDR3 DNA sequence: TGTGCCAGCAGTTCCCGGACGACAACTAATGAAAAACTGTTTTTT.

There are a few counts of this clonotype. CDR3 protein: CASSADREPYNEQFF. The CDR3 nucleotides are TGTGCCAGCAGCGCCGACAGGGAACCCTACAATGAGCAGTTCTTC. The chain has TRBV5-5 and TRBJ2-1, with 7 bases aligning to TRBD1. Germline V gene lookup returns CDR1 SGHKS and CDR2 YYEKEE (reference sequence). The junction had 6 bases not matched to a gene; V was cut back by 4 bases and J by 2 bases. This CDR3 has 15 residues. The variable domain in full, completed from reference TRBV5-5 and TRBJ2-1, reads DAGVTQSPTHLIKTRGQQVTLRCSPISGHKSVSWYQQVLGQGPQFIFQYYEKEERGRGNFPDRFSARQFPNYSSELNVNALLLGDSALYLCASSADREPYNEQFFGPGTRLTVL.

The sample holds a few counts of this clonotype. This chain joins TRBV28 and TRBJ1-1, with D unresolved. Germline loops: CDR1 MDHEN, CDR2 SYDVKM. V was clipped by 5 bases and J by 9 bases, with 13 bases between them. The CDR3 consists of 12 residues. CDR3 coding DNA: TGTGCCAGCAGTCCCCCGGACGGGAAAGCTTTCTTT. Its translation is CASSPPDGKAFF.

This clonotype was picked up many times. This sequence joins TRBV28 and TRBJ2-7; TRBD1 is a possible D gene (5 bases). Germline CDR1 MDHEN, CDR2 SYDVKM. The CDR3 is 16 residues long. Deletions cut 3 bases from V and 3 bases from J, with 18 bases between. The CDR3 is CASSFTRVRIYYEQYF. CDR3 in DNA: TGTGCCAGCAGTTTTACCAGGGTACGGATCTACTACGAGCAGTACTTC.

This clonotype was observed at least ten times. CDR3 residues: CASSLFRGAFKETQYF. CDR3 coding DNA: TGTGCCAGCAGTCTCTTTCGGGGGGCCTTTAAAGAGACCCAGTACTTC. This chain links TRBV6-2 or TRBV6-3 with TRBJ2-5, with D possibly matching TRBD2 (7 bases). Germline V gene data show CDR1 as MNHEY and CDR2 as SVGEGT. The CDR3 is made up of 16 amino acids. Trimming removed 5 bases from V and 3 bases from J, with 19 bases in between.

The rearrangement joins TRBV5-6 to TRBJ2-7, with D maybe TRBD1 (5 bases). Germline V gene sequence: CDR1 SGHDT, CDR2 YYEEEE. This CDR3 spans 14 amino acids. Trimming took 4 bases from V and 3 from J, leaving 14 bases between them. The CDR3 loop is CASSGPTEDYEQYF. In DNA, the CDR3 is TGTGCCAGCAGCGGGCCGACAGAAGACTACGAGCAGTACTTC.

The chain links TRBV19 to TRBJ1-1, with D uncertain. V lost 3 bases, J lost 1 base, and 6 bases lay in between. This CDR3 region has 13 residues. Germline assignment: CDR1 LNHDA and CDR2 SQIVND (reference sequence). As DNA, the CDR3 is TGTGCCAGTAGTATTGAAGGGAACACTGAAGCTTTCTTT. Translating gives CASSIEGNTEAFF.

A few counts support this clonotype. This chain joins TRBV6-1 and TRBJ1-4, with 7 bases that match TRBD1. The CDR3 extends over 15 amino acids. Germline lookup yields CDR1 MNHNS and CDR2 SASEGT. The V and J ends lost 5 bases and 8 bases, in that order; junction bases with no gene match: 11. The CDR3 region is CASSWTGQIGEKLFF. For the CDR3, the DNA is TGTGCCAGCAGTTGGACGGGACAGATTGGGGAAAAACTGTTTTTT.

The V and J genes are TRBV7-6 and TRBJ1-4, with 7 bases identical to TRBD1. The V segment lost 4 bases and the J segment 0 bases; nucleotides outside the gene matches: 8. The CDR3 contains 17 residues. Germline V gives CDR1 SGHVS, CDR2 FNYEAQ. The CDR3 DNA sequence: TGTGCCAGCAGCTCGCAAGCAGGGGGACCAACTAATGAAAAACTGTTTTTT. As protein: CASSSQAGGPTNEKLFF.

This clonotype was counted many times. The V call is TRBV7-9, the J call TRBJ1-4, with a tentative D call TRBD1 (5 bases). CDR3 size: 15 residues. The germline gives CDR1 SEHNR, CDR2 FQNEAQ (reference sequence). Trimming left V 2 bases short and J 9 bases short, with 16 bases between. CDR3 sequence: CASSLSGTEIKKLFF. DNA of the CDR3: TGTGCCAGCAGCTTATCCGGGACTGAGATTAAAAAACTGTTTTTT.

This clonotype was detected a few times. The chain links TRBV6-1 to TRBJ1-2; a possible D gene is TRBD1 (6 bases). This CDR3 is built from 13 residues. Germline CDR1 reads MNHNS; CDR2 reads SASEGT. V lost 2 bases to trimming and J lost 6 bases, with 10 bases between them. The CDR3 DNA reads TGTGCCAGCAGTGAAACAGGGTGGGATGGCTACACCTTC. The encoded protein is CASSETGWDGYTF.

This clonotype was found many times. The chain combines TRBV6-1 with TRBJ1-2; the D gene is possibly TRBD1 (5 bases). Trimming left V 5 bases short and J 12 bases short, with 19 bases between. The CDR3 is 13 residues long. Looked up from germline, CDR1 is MNHNS and CDR2 is SASEGT. The DNA for the CDR3 is TGTGCCAGCAGTCCGGGGGAGACCAGGGAAAACACCTTC. Amino acid sequence: CASSPGETRENTF.

The V and J genes are TRBV6-2 or TRBV6-3 and TRBJ2-2; the D is unclear. Germline CDR1 MNHEY, CDR2 SVGEGT. The V and J ends lost 1 base and 3 bases respectively, with 9 bases between them. CDR3 length: 15 amino acids. This chain's CDR3 is CASSYFDSYTGELFF. The CDR3 nucleotides are TGTGCCAGCAGTTACTTTGATTCTTACACCGGGGAGCTGTTTTTT.

The chain combines TRBV7-2 with TRBJ1-1, with D unclear. The germline gives CDR1 SGHTA, CDR2 FQGNSA. V was cut by 1 base and J by 4 bases, with 10 bases left in between. The CDR3 spans 14 residues. This chain's CDR3 is CASSLGAKITEAFF. The CDR3 DNA reads TGTGCCAGCAGCTTAGGAGCGAAGATCACTGAAGCTTTCTTT.

This clonotype was found many times. J is TRBJ1-5 and V is TRBV7-2; 7 positions match TRBD1. Germline V gives CDR1 SGHTA, CDR2 FQGNSA. The CDR3 is 15 residues long. V lost 5 bases, J lost 3 bases, and 7 bases stayed unmatched. The CDR3 region is CASSPRDRLNQPQHF. The DNA for the CDR3 is TGTGCCAGCAGCCCCCGGGACAGACTCAATCAGCCCCAGCATTTT. The variable domain in full, completed from reference TRBV7-2 and TRBJ1-5, reads GAGVSQSPSNKVTEKGKDVELRCDPISGHTALYWYRQSLGQGLEFLIYFQGNSAPDKSGLPSDRFSAERTGGSVSTLTIQRTQQEDSAVYLCASSPRDRLNQPQHFGDGTRLSIL.

This clonotype was observed a few times. CDR3 amino acids: CSARDIAGGPTDTQYF. Here the CDR3 DNA reads TGCAGTGCTAGAGACATAGCGGGGGGGCCAACAGATACGCAGTATTTT. This chain connects TRBV20-1 to TRBJ2-3, with TRBD2 identical over 11 bases. CDR1 and CDR2 from the germline V gene are DFQATT and SNEGSKA (reference sequence). The CDR3 extends over 16 amino acids. Trimming at V came to 0 bases and at J to 3 bases, leaving 5 bases not matched to a gene.

This chain joins TRBV28 and TRBJ2-3; D possibly matches TRBD1 or TRBD2 (5 bases each). The CDR3 length is 18 residues. V was cut by 1 base and J by 4 bases, with 21 bases left in between. Germline V lookup: CDR1 MDHEN, CDR2 SYDVKM. CDR3 amino acids: CASSLLQGSGIHADTQYF. The CDR3 DNA reads TGTGCCAGCAGTTTATTGCAGGGATCGGGGATACACGCAGATACGCAGTATTTT.

This clonotype was counted ten times or more. The rearrangement links TRBV7-9 to TRBJ1-6; D is unclear. The germline gives CDR1 SEHNR, CDR2 FQNEAQ (reference sequence). This CDR3 contains 12 residues. V was clipped by 5 bases and J by 9 bases, with 8 bases between them. The CDR3 DNA is TGTGCCAGCAGCCCCGTCGGTTCACCCCTCCACTTT. It specifies CASSPVGSPLHF. Based on the CDR3 plus reference TRBV7-9 and TRBJ1-6, the full variable domain is DTGVSQNPRHKITKRGQNVTFRCDPISEHNRLYWYRQTLGQGPEFLTYFQNEAQLEKSRLLSDRFSAERPKGSFSTLEIQRTEQGDSAMYLCASSPVGSPLHFGNGTRLTVT.

The table lists this clonotype with a few counts. The V and J genes are TRBV12-3 or TRBV12-4 and TRBJ2-3; D is possibly TRBD1 or TRBD2 (5 bases each). V dropped 3 bases and J dropped 2 bases, with 9 bases sitting between them. This CDR3 is 14 amino acids long. The CDR3 DNA is TGTGCCAGCAGTTTTGGGGGTCCCACAGATACGCAGTATTTT. It specifies CASSFGGPTDTQYF.

The sample holds many counts of this clonotype. The chain uses TRBV7-9 and TRBJ2-1; the D is unclear. The CDR3 runs 12 residues. Trimming stripped 5 bases from V and 10 bases from J, with 12 bases between. CDR1 and CDR2 from the germline V gene are SEHNR and FQNEAQ (reference sequence). The CDR3 coding sequence is TGTGCCAGCAGCAACACGCAGTCGGAGCAGTTCTTC. It specifies CASSNTQSEQFF.

This clonotype was counted at least ten times. This chain uses TRBV7-6 with TRBJ2-7; D gene uncertain. CDR3 length equals 13 residues. The germline gives CDR1 SGHVS, CDR2 FNYEAQ. The V end lost 5 bases, the J end lost 2 bases, and 10 bases lay between the germline ends. The CDR3, as DNA: TGTGCCAGCAGCCCCGACACCGCCTACGAGCAGTACTTC. Residues: CASSPDTAYEQYF.

This clonotype turned up a few times. The chain employs TRBV6-2 or TRBV6-3 and TRBJ1-1; D remains ambiguous. Germline lookup yields CDR1 MNHEY and CDR2 SVGEGT. CDR3 size: 12 residues. V was shortened by 8 bases and J by 7 bases, with 14 bases between the two germline ends. The CDR3 spells CASLLRGGEAFF. The CDR3 coding sequence is TGTGCCAGCCTTTTGCGGGGAGGTGAAGCTTTCTTT.